One sample yielded the 21 T cell receptor beta chains listed below, sequenced in a study of cytomegalovirus exposure and HLA in healthy donors. The primer mix had 60 Vbeta and 13 Jbeta primers. TCRdb's table, derived via immunoSEQ multiplex PCR, lists solely in-frame clones and lacks some. The table has about 160,000 clones, around 76% seen once. Sample: PBMCs. These receptors were collected from a man in his forties or fifties in good health and CMV-seropositive.

This clone occurred many times. The rearrangement joins TRBV7-9 to TRBJ1-2, with D maybe TRBD1 (5 bases). Deletions cut 3 bases from V and 8 bases from J, with 19 bases between. Germline assignment: CDR1 SEHNR and CDR2 FQNEAQ (reference sequence). This CDR3 comprises 15 residues. The CDR3 DNA follows: TGTGCCAGCAGCTTTGTTTCGGTGGGAGGGGAAGGCTACACCTTC. Its protein product is CASSFVSVGGEGYTF.

This clone was observed a handful of times. V usage is TRBV5-1 and J usage is TRBJ2-1; 9 bases agree with TRBD2. Unmatched junction bases numbered 9, after V lost 4 bases and J lost 4 bases. The CDR3 sequence is 16 residues long. The germline V gene encodes CDR1 SGHRS and CDR2 YFSETQ. DNA for the CDR3: TGCGCCAGCAGCGCTGGTCTAGCGGGGCGATACAATGAGCAGTTCTTC. Its translation: CASSAGLAGRYNEQFF.

This sequence joins TRBV11-1 and TRBJ2-2; TRBD1 matches at 8 bases. Germline lookup yields CDR1 SGHAT and CDR2 FQDESV (reference sequence). There are 15 residues in the CDR3. Unmatched junction bases numbered 7, after V lost 7 bases and J lost 3 bases. Written as DNA, the CDR3 is TGTGCCAGCAAAAAACAGGGGGTGGACACCGGGGAGCTGTTTTTT. Residues: CASKKQGVDTGELFF.

This sequence joins TRBV5-6 and TRBJ1-1, with D unclear. Per the germline V gene, CDR1 is SGHDT and CDR2 is YYEEEE. This CDR3 region has 13 residues. The ends were cut back, 4 bases at V and 7 bases at J, with 14 bases in the middle. CDR3 DNA: TGTGCCAGCAGCGCGGCTAGCCGCCTTGAAGCTTTCTTT. Protein: CASSAASRLEAFF.

This clone showed up just a few times. The chain has TRBV7-2 and TRBJ2-5; D might be TRBD2 (6 bases). The germline V gene encodes CDR1 SGHTA and CDR2 FQGNSA. CDR3 length equals 15 residues. V dropped 3 bases and J dropped 2 bases, with 13 bases sitting between them. The CDR3: CASSLGLPSQETQYF. CDR3 in DNA: TGTGCCAGCAGCTTGGGACTCCCGTCGCAAGAGACCCAGTACTTC.

The rearrangement uses TRBV5-4 and TRBJ1-1; tentatively, D is TRBD1 (6 bases). Germline CDR1 reads SGHNT; CDR2 reads YYREEE (reference sequence). The ends were cut back, 6 bases at V and 0 bases at J, with 15 bases in the middle. There are 15 residues in the CDR3. CDR3 bases: TGTGCCAGCACCCTTGGTGGACAGATGAACACTGAAGCTTTCTTT. Translated, it gives CASTLGGQMNTEAFF.

The rearrangement joins TRBV4-3 to TRBJ1-3, with D hard to call. The germline V gene has CDR1 LGHNA and CDR2 YSLEER. This CDR3 comprises 17 residues. Trimming took 3 bases from V and 2 from J, leaving 17 bases between them. The CDR3 protein is CASSQRDLARAGNTIYF. CDR3 nucleotide sequence: TGCGCCAGCAGCCAGAGAGACCTGGCCCGGGCTGGAAACACCATATATTTT.

The V and J genes are TRBV7-2 and TRBJ1-1, with D perhaps matching TRBD1 (5 bases). The length of the CDR3 is 13 residues. V lost 0 bases and J 5 bases, leaving 7 bases between the germline ends. Germline loops: CDR1 SGHTA, CDR2 FQGNSA. In DNA form, the CDR3 reads TGTGCCAGCAGCTTAGCAGGGGTGACTGAAGCTTTCTTT. Protein sequence: CASSLAGVTEAFF. Complete variable domain (other parts from reference TRBV7-2 and TRBJ1-1): GAGVSQSPSNKVTEKGKDVELRCDPISGHTALYWYRQSLGQGLEFLIYFQGNSAPDKSGLPSDRFSAERTGGSVSTLTIQRTQQEDSAVYLCASSLAGVTEAFFGQGTRLTVV.

The chain uses TRBV4-3 and TRBJ1-2; D is uncertain. Germline CDR1 LGHNA, CDR2 YSLEER. V was clipped by 0 bases and J by 4 bases, with 15 bases between them. The CDR3 loop spans 16 amino acids. The CDR3 reads CASSQDFGPSSYGYTF. CDR3 sequence (DNA): TGCGCCAGCAGCCAAGATTTTGGGCCTAGCAGCTATGGCTACACCTTC.

This sequence joins TRBV28 and TRBJ1-5; 7 bases match TRBD1. V lost 3 bases, J lost 7 bases, and 12 bases stayed unmatched. CDR3 length equals 16 residues. CDR1 is MDHEN and CDR2 is SYDVKM in the germline V gene. Here the CDR3 DNA reads TGTGCCAGCAGTTTCAGGGGGGAGGAACAAAAGCAGCCCCAGCATTTT. Amino acids: CASSFRGEEQKQPQHF.

In this sample, this clone turned up once. The chain combines TRBV6-5 with TRBJ1-1; D gene unclear. Germline values: CDR1 MNHEY, CDR2 SVGAGI. This CDR3 is 13 amino acids long. V gave up 5 bases and J gave up 8 bases, with 15 bases separating them. This chain's CDR3 is CASSSGVFSEAFF. The CDR3 DNA sequence: TGTGCCAGCAGTAGCGGGGTCTTCTCAGAAGCTTTCTTT.

Here the CDR3 DNA reads TGTGCCAGCAGCTTTGGGGCTAGCGGGGAGGGATTCCAAGAGACCCAGTACTTC. Translated, it gives CASSFGASGEGFQETQYF. The rearrangement joins TRBV5-6 to TRBJ2-5, with 9 bases fitting TRBD2. The germline V gene encodes CDR1 SGHDT and CDR2 YYEEEE. The CDR3 totals 18 residues. V lost 2 bases and J lost 1; bases outside the gene matches: 12.

This chain connects TRBV15 to TRBJ2-7; tentative D call: TRBD1 (6 bases). CDR3 length: 16 amino acids. Germline loops: CDR1 LNHNV, CDR2 YYDKDF (reference sequence). With 5 bases removed from V and 7 bases from J, the gap between germline ends came to 24 bases. The CDR3 reads CATSPEESRGLREQYF. In DNA form, the CDR3 reads TGTGCCACCAGCCCGGAGGAGAGCAGGGGCTTGAGGGAGCAGTACTTC.

On this clone: The DNA is omitted, as the CDR3 cannot be located on it reliably, and the CDR3 follows TCRdb's listing. The rearrangement uses TRBV6-6 and TRBJ2-5; TRBD1, the D gene given by the table, was not confirmed from the DNA. Germline V gene lookup returns CDR1 MNHNY and CDR2 SVGAGI (reference sequence). The CDR3 has 14 residues if both end residues are counted. CDR3 region: CASSSSDRGYEQYF.

The CDR3 spells CATIGGMATIYF. In nucleotides, the CDR3 is TGTGCCACTATAGGCGGGATGGCCACCATATATTTT. This sequence joins TRBV19 and TRBJ1-3, with D hard to call. The germline V gene encodes CDR1 LNHDA and CDR2 SQIVND (reference sequence). The V gene lost 10 bases and the J gene lost 9 bases, with 16 bases spanning the gap. This CDR3 has 12 residues.

This clone was detected only a few times. Other DNA sequences in the sample encode the same CDR3. V usage is TRBV5-1 and J usage is TRBJ1-1, with TRBD1 matching over 7 bases. CDR3 length equals 14 residues. Germline CDR1 is SGHRS and CDR2 is YFSETQ. Losses at the gene ends were 0 bases for V and 5 bases for J; bases not matched to a gene: 4. The DNA for the CDR3 is TGCGCCAGCAGCTTGGGCAGGGGGGATACTGAAGCTTTCTTT. Residues: CASSLGRGDTEAFF.

The chain joins TRBV2 to TRBJ1-6; TRBD1 is a possible D gene (5 bases). The CDR3 extends over 14 amino acids. Trimming pared 6 bases from V and 9 bases from J, leaving 15 bases between. Germline V CDR1 and CDR2: SNHLY, FYNNEI. This CDR3 is CASRRDGEGSPLHF. In DNA form, the CDR3 reads TGTGCCAGCAGAAGGGACGGGGAGGGTTCACCCCTCCACTTT.

V is TRBV7-8 and J is TRBJ2-7; perhaps TRBD2 as D (5 bases). Germline V lookup: CDR1 SGHVS, CDR2 FQNEAQ. The CDR3 extends over 14 amino acids. V was shortened by 5 bases and J by 5 bases, with 16 bases between the two germline ends. The CDR3 DNA reads as TGTGCCAGCAGCCAAGAGGCCAGCGGTGACGAGCAGTACTTC. This gives the protein CASSQEASGDEQYF.

The V and J genes are TRBV29-1 and TRBJ2-5, with 7 bases that match TRBD2. Germline CDR1 is SQVTM and CDR2 is ANQGSEA. Trimming cost V 4 bases and J 5 bases; bases outside gene matches: 1. The CDR3 runs to 11 residues. CDR3 DNA: TGCAGCGTTGGGGAGGGGGAGACCCAGTACTTC. Translating it yields CSVGEGETQYF.

The sample holds a few counts of this clone. The rearrangement joins TRBV4-2 to TRBJ2-3; D call uncertain. The CDR3 runs to 16 residues. Deletions cut 0 bases from V and 3 bases from J, with 13 bases between. Germline V lookup: CDR1 LGHNA, CDR2 YNFKEQ. CDR3 nucleotide sequence: TGTGCCAGCAGCCAAGAGCTAGGCCTAGAAACAGATACGCAGTATTTT. Its translation is CASSQELGLETDTQYF.

This chain connects TRBV7-2 to TRBJ2-5; weak D call: TRBD1 (5 bases). The CDR3 is made up of 14 amino acids. Trimming left V 2 bases short and J 5 bases short, with 12 bases between. Per germline, CDR1 SGHTA and CDR2 FQGNSA. CDR3 coding DNA: TGTGCCAGCAGCTTATGGACACTCAGGGAGACCCAGTACTTC. Protein: CASSLWTLRETQYF.